The 20 T cell receptor beta chains given below trace back to one sample, sequenced in a study of somatic mutations in cytotoxic T cells in rheumatoid arthritis. Clones were sequenced by immunoSEQ multiplex PCR, and TCRdb holds only the in-frame ones, with some missing. Of about 19,000 clones listed, around 84% were seen once; the top ten hold roughly 6.9%. The material sequenced was CD8+ T cells sorted from blood. These TCRs come from a woman between 35 and 50 years old with rheumatoid arthritis.

V is TRBV7-9 and J is TRBJ1-5; D is unresolved. Germline V lookup: CDR1 SEHNR, CDR2 FQNEAQ (reference sequence). This CDR3 is 16 amino acids long. Trimming left V 1 base short and J 6 bases short, with 16 bases between. The CDR3 reads CASSLGVGSTIQPQHF. CDR3 bases: TGTGCCAGCAGCTTAGGAGTGGGGAGCACCATTCAGCCCCAGCATTTT. Complete variable domain (other parts from reference TRBV7-9 and TRBJ1-5): DTGVSQNPRHKITKRGQNVTFRCDPISEHNRLYWYRQTLGQGPEFLTYFQNEAQLEKSRLLSDRFSAERPKGSFSTLEIQRTEQGDSAMYLCASSLGVGSTIQPQHFGDGTRLSIL.

As DNA, the CDR3 is TGTGCCGCAGGGGGCGCGGGGTACAATGAGCAGTTCTTC. Translating it yields CAAGGAGYNEQFF. The V call is TRBV2, the J call TRBJ2-1; 8 positions agree with TRBD1. The germline V gene has CDR1 SNHLY and CDR2 FYNNEI. The V gene end was trimmed by 11 bases and the J gene end by 4 bases; junction bases not matched to a gene: 7. This CDR3 region has 13 residues.

V and J are TRBV13 and TRBJ1-1, with D possibly being TRBD1 (6 bases). Between the trimmed V and J ends, which lost 3 bases and 1 base, there was a span of 6 bases. The CDR3 length is 13 residues. CDR1 is PRHDT and CDR2 is FYEKMQ in the germline V gene (reference sequence). CDR3 DNA sequence: TGTGCCAGCAGCTTCAGGGGGAACACTGAAGCTTTCTTT. Translation gives CASSFRGNTEAFF.

The CDR3 DNA follows: TGCGCCAGCCGGACTATAACTAGCACAGATACGCAGTATTTT. Its protein product is CASRTITSTDTQYF. V is TRBV5-1 and J is TRBJ2-3, with a weak D call TRBD2 (6 bases). CDR1 SGHRS and CDR2 YFSETQ come from the germline V gene. V was trimmed by 7 bases and J by 0 bases, leaving 12 bases between them. The CDR3 sequence is 14 residues long.

About this clone itself: Other DNA sequences in the sample encode the same CDR3. The rearrangement uses TRBV5-1 and TRBJ2-7, with TRBD1 matching 7 bases. CDR3 length equals 14 residues. The germline CDR1 and CDR2 sequences are SGHRS and YFSETQ. The V gene end was trimmed by 0 bases and the J gene end by 3 bases; junction bases not matched to a gene: 3. CDR3 loop: CASSLGQGYYEQYF. The CDR3 coding sequence is TGCGCCAGCAGCTTGGGACAGGGTTACTACGAGCAGTACTTC.

The chain combines TRBV5-6 with TRBJ2-4; D not resolved. From germline, CDR1 is SGHDT and CDR2 YYEEEE. V dropped 0 bases and J dropped 8 bases, with 6 bases sitting between them. CDR3 length: 12 amino acids. CDR3 sequence: CASSLGPDIQYF. CDR3 coding DNA: TGTGCCAGCAGCTTGGGGCCAGACATTCAGTACTTC.

CDR3 protein: CASSSYSNQPQHF. The CDR3 region has the DNA TGTGCCAGCAGCTCCTATAGCAATCAGCCCCAGCATTTT. The V gene is TRBV7-2, the J gene TRBJ1-5, with no clear D. CDR3 length: 13 amino acids. Germline V CDR1 and CDR2: SGHTA, FQGNSA. V lost 4 bases to trimming and J lost 0 bases, with 4 bases between them.

The chain recombines TRBV13 with TRBJ1-4; 8 positions agree with TRBD1. J gave up 8 bases and V 6 bases, and 5 bases lay outside the gene matches. Germline V gene sequence: CDR1 PRHDT, CDR2 FYEKMQ (reference sequence). This CDR3 comprises 13 residues. In DNA form, the CDR3 reads TGTGCCAGCAGGGCAGGGGGCATGGAAAAACTGTTTTTT. Translated: CASRAGGMEKLFF.

This chain links TRBV5-6 with TRBJ2-1, with D uncertain. Germline CDR1 SGHDT, CDR2 YYEEEE. Deletions cut 9 bases from V and 7 bases from J, with 17 bases between. This CDR3 is 13 amino acids long. In DNA, the CDR3 is TGTGCCACCCAGTCCTTAACCGGGAATGAGCAGTTCTTC. Protein: CATQSLTGNEQFF. Supplemented by reference TRBV5-6 and TRBJ2-1, the full variable domain reads DAGVTQSPTHLIKTRGQQVTLRCSPKSGHDTVSWYQQALGQGPQFIFQYYEEEERQRGNFPDRFSGHQFPNYSSELNVNALLLGDSALYLCATQSLTGNEQFFGPGTRLTVL.

Of note for this clone: An end of the junction differs from the germline gene, which may be a read error. V is TRBV7-9 and J is TRBJ2-4; D is ambiguous. The CDR3 runs to 12 residues. Germline V gene sequence: CDR1 SEHNR, CDR2 FQNEAQ (reference sequence). In DNA form, the CDR3 reads TGTGCCAGCAGCATGGCTTTGGGCCACTTCAACTTC. Its translation is CASSMALGHFNF.

As DNA, the CDR3 is TGTGCCAGCAGTCCTAGTTGGGGGGAAAACACCGGGGAGCTGTTTTTT. It specifies CASSPSWGENTGELFF. The chain carries TRBV27 and TRBJ2-2; perhaps TRBD2 as D (6 bases). There are 16 residues in the CDR3. Germline CDR1 MNHEY, CDR2 SMNVEV (reference sequence). Trimming removed 5 bases from V and 2 bases from J, with 15 bases in between.

The table lists this clone with a few counts. The V call is TRBV6-5, the J call TRBJ2-1; 7 bases fit TRBD2. CDR3 length equals 13 residues. CDR1 and CDR2 from the germline V gene are MNHEY and SVGAGI. The V segment lost 8 bases and the J segment 4 bases; nucleotides outside the gene matches: 5. CDR3 sequence: CASGAGEYNEQFF. In DNA form, the CDR3 reads TGTGCCAGCGGCGCGGGAGAGTACAATGAGCAGTTCTTC.

CDR3 nucleotides: TGTGCCAGTAGTCCGCTGCAACGGACAGGGGCAAATTACGAGCAGTACTTC. Its translation: CASSPLQRTGANYEQYF. J is TRBJ2-7 and V is TRBV19, with 9 bases fitting TRBD1. J gave up 4 bases and V 5 bases, and 15 bases lay outside the gene matches. CDR3 length: 17 amino acids. Per germline, CDR1 LNHDA and CDR2 SQIVND (reference sequence).

The chain recombines TRBV15 with TRBJ2-2; D is undetermined. The CDR3 runs to 17 residues. V lost 0 bases to trimming and J lost 6 bases, with 17 bases between them. The V gene's germline CDR1 is LNHNV and CDR2 YYDKDF (reference sequence). The CDR3 reads CATSRDGAETTAGELFF. CDR3 nucleotide sequence: TGTGCCACCAGCAGAGATGGTGCGGAGACGACCGCCGGGGAGCTGTTTTTT.

The chain carries TRBV29-1 and TRBJ1-1; D gene unclear. The CDR3 covers 10 residues. V lost 7 bases to trimming and J lost 2 bases, with 5 bases between them. CDR1 SQVTM and CDR2 ANQGSEA come from the germline V gene. The CDR3 bases are TGCAGCGGGGCTAACACTGAAGCTTTCTTT. Residues: CSGANTEAFF.

The gene calls are TRBV7-3 and TRBJ1-1; D might be TRBD1 (6 bases). Germline V CDR1 and CDR2: SGHTA, FQGTGA. V gave up 2 bases and J gave up 1 base, with 11 bases separating them. There are 15 residues in the CDR3. This chain's CDR3 is CASSLGTRGNTEAFF. CDR3 coding DNA: TGTGCCAGCAGCTTAGGGACAAGGGGGAACACTGAAGCTTTCTTT. Supplemented by reference TRBV7-3 and TRBJ1-1, the full variable domain reads GAGVSQTPSNKVTEKGKYVELRCDPISGHTALYWYRQSLGQGPEFLIYFQGTGAADDSGLPNDRFFAVRPEGSVSTLKIQRTERGDSAVYLCASSLGTRGNTEAFFGQGTRLTVV.

In its sample, this clone was seen once. The chain carries TRBV12-2 and TRBJ2-3; the D call TRBD2 from the table was never checked on the DNA. TRBV12-2 is shown as a pseudogene. The CDR3 runs to 18 residues. The chain's CDR3 is CASRPNPKAGGGTDTQYF. Written as DNA, the CDR3 is TGTGCAAGTCGCCCGAATCCCAAAGCGGGGGGGGGCACAGATACGCAGTATTTT.

The genes are TRBV10-3 and TRBJ1-1; D is uncertain. Deletions cut 3 bases from V and 2 bases from J, with 10 bases between. The CDR3 consists of 14 residues. Germline V gene sequence: CDR1 ENHRY, CDR2 SYGVKD. In DNA, the CDR3 is TGTGCCATCAGTGACCAACAAAGTAACACTGAAGCTTTCTTT. It translates to CAISDQQSNTEAFF.

The chain employs TRBV10-2 and TRBJ2-1, with no clear D. The germline V gene has CDR1 WSHSY and CDR2 SAAADI. This CDR3 is built from 13 residues. Trimming removed 0 bases from V and 7 bases from J, with 7 bases in between. CDR3 DNA sequence: TGCGCCAGCAGTGAGTCGAAGAGGAATGAGCAGTTCTTC. Its protein is CASSESKRNEQFF.

The table lists this clone with a few counts. The rearrangement joins TRBV28 to TRBJ1-1; D ambiguous. Germline V CDR1 and CDR2: MDHEN, SYDVKM. The CDR3 contains 15 residues. V shed 5 bases and J shed 0 bases, with 13 bases lying between them. The CDR3 protein is CASSPPGLMNTEAFF. CDR3 in DNA: TGTGCCAGCAGTCCCCCCGGACTCATGAACACTGAAGCTTTCTTT.